Listed below are T cell receptor beta chains from one sample, sequenced in a study of blood T cell repertoires in COVID-19. Profiling relied on immunoSEQ multiplex PCR, and the TCRdb table lists in-frame clones only, not all of them. The data contain a few hundred thousand clones, around nine tenths of them singletons. Material for sequencing was PBMCs or T cells enriched from blood (not recorded which). These receptors were obtained from a woman between 18 and 29 years old who had recovered from COVID-19. CDR3s include the opening cysteine and the closing phenylalanine or tryptophan. D genes are given only for firm matches. Only some rows state a clone size, as once, few, many or a class for expanded clones.

V,D,J,size,DNA,CDR3
TRBV7-8,-,TRBJ1-3,-,TGTGCCAGCAGCCGGACATACTCCTCTGGAAACACCATATATTTT,CASSRTYSSGNTIYF
TRBV5-8,-,TRBJ2-3,-,TGTGCCAGCAGCCTAGCCGGGAGCACAGATACGCAGTATTTT,CASSLAGSTDTQYF
TRBV6-5,-,TRBJ1-5,once,TGTGCCAGCAGTTCAGACAGGAGTAATCAGCCCCAGCATTTT,CASSSDRSNQPQHF
TRBV6-2/TRBV6-3,-,TRBJ2-2,-,TGTGCCAGCAGCCCACTGGACAGTTTCACCGGGGAGCTGTTTTTT,CASSPLDSFTGELFF
TRBV5-5,-,TRBJ1-1,-,TGTGCCAGCAGCTTCTTGGACAGGAACACTGAAGCTTTCTTT,CASSFLDRNTEAFF
TRBV7-8,-,TRBJ1-1,-,TGTGCCAGCAGCCCCCGCACGGGGAACACTGAAGCTTTCTTT,CASSPRTGNTEAFF
TRBV4-2,-,TRBJ2-7,-,TGTGCCAGCAGCCAAGAGCCACAAACCTACGAGCAGTACTTC,CASSQEPQTYEQYF
TRBV14,-,TRBJ1-2,-,TGTGCCAGCAGCCAATTACTATACGGCTACACCTTC,CASSQLLYGYTF
TRBV4-1,TRBD2,TRBJ2-3,once,TGCGCCAGCAGCCCCGGGGGGGCGGTCCGCAGCGATACGCAGTATTTT,CASSPGGAVRSDTQYF
TRBV9,-,TRBJ1-1,-,TGTGCCAGCAGCCGTAACAGGGTTCCCACTGAAGCTTTCTTT,CASSRNRVPTEAFF
TRBV27,TRBD1,TRBJ1-2,once,TGTGCCAGCAGTTTTAAGGGACCCGGGACAGGTCTGTACTATGGCTACACCTTC,CASSFKGPGTGLYYGYTF
TRBV4-1,-,TRBJ1-5,-,TGCGCCAGCAGCCAAGATTTAGTGAGGGCCGATCAGCCCCAGCATTTT,CASSQDLVRADQPQHF
TRBV5-4,TRBD1,TRBJ1-1,-,TGTGCCAGCAGCCGGGACAGGGGTTTGAGCACTGAAGCTTTCTTT,CASSRDRGLSTEAFF
TRBV5-1,TRBD1,TRBJ1-2,-,TGCGCCAGCAGCGTCGGGACAGCTAACTATGGCTACACCTTC,CASSVGTANYGYTF
TRBV2,-,TRBJ2-1,-,TGTGCCAGCAGTGCGGGATACAAGAGCGACAATGAGCAGTTCTTC,CASSAGYKSDNEQFF
TRBV2,-,TRBJ2-1,-,TGTGCCAGCAGTGAAGACGGGAGCTCCTACAATGAGCAGTTCTTC,CASSEDGSSYNEQFF
TRBV10-3,TRBD1,TRBJ1-2,-,TGTGCCATCAGTGGGTGGGACAGGGAGGACTATGGCTACACCTTC,CAISGWDREDYGYTF
TRBV6-5,TRBD1,TRBJ1-1,-,TGTGCCAGCAGACCACCGGGACAGGGGACTTGGATTGCTTTCTTT,CASRPPGQGTWIAFF
TRBV30,-,TRBJ1-3,-,TGTGCCTGGAGTGTACTAGGTGGAAACACCATATATTTT,CAWSVLGGNTIYF
TRBV28,-,TRBJ1-5,-,TGTGCCAGCCGCGGCCCCGGGGGCAATCAGCCCCAGCATTTT,CASRGPGGNQPQHF
TRBV11-1,TRBD1,TRBJ1-2,-,TGTGCCAGCAGCCCCAGCTGGACAGGGTTCGATGGCTACACCTTC,CASSPSWTGFDGYTF
TRBV5-4,-,TRBJ1-2,-,TGTGCCAGCAGCTTGGTTCCCGGGATGGCCTATGGCTACACCTTC,CASSLVPGMAYGYTF
TRBV25-1,-,TRBJ2-5,once,TGTGCCAGCAGTGATCGATTAGACCGGGACTCACTTACGGGGACCCAGTACTTC,CASSDRLDRDSLTGTQYF
TRBV7-9,TRBD1,TRBJ2-1,-,TGTGCCAGCAGCCGACCCATACATCCGGGACAGGGTTGGGACAATGAGCAGTTCTTC,CASSRPIHPGQGWDNEQFF
TRBV6-5,-,TRBJ1-1,-,TGTGCCAGCAGCCGGGACTCAAAAGCTTTCTTT,CASSRDSKAFF
TRBV12-2,-,TRBJ1-1,-,TGTGCAAGTCGCTTAGCTAATACTTTGAACACTGAAGCTTTCTTT,CASRLANTLNTEAFF
TRBV5-1,TRBD2,TRBJ2-3,once,TGCGCCAGCAGCCCGGGACTAGCGGGGGCCCAAGATACGCAGTATTTT,CASSPGLAGAQDTQYF
TRBV5-1,TRBD1,TRBJ2-7,-,TGCGCCAGCAGCACCGGACAGGGGGGGAAGTCTCAGTACTTC,CASSTGQGGKSQYF
TRBV27,TRBD1,TRBJ2-7,-,TGTGCCAGCAGTTTATCCACCGGGACAGTTTCCTACGAGCAGTACTTC,CASSLSTGTVSYEQYF
TRBV28,TRBD1,TRBJ1-1,-,TGTGCCAGCAGTATTACCCAGGGGGCCACTGAAGCTTTCTTT,CASSITQGATEAFF
TRBV30,-,TRBJ2-7,-,TGTGCCTGGAGTGTAGGGCAGGGCTACGAGCAGTACTTC,CAWSVGQGYEQYF
TRBV12-3/TRBV12-4,-,TRBJ1-2,once,TGTGCCAGCAGTTTAACAGAAAAATATGGCTACACCTTC,CASSLTEKYGYTF
TRBV28,-,TRBJ1-4,-,TGTGCCAGCACCCGGCCCGGGATGATGGCTAATGAAAAACTGTTTTTT,CASTRPGMMANEKLFF
TRBV7-3,TRBD2,TRBJ2-3,-,TGTGCCAGCAGCCCCAGCGGGGGGGCCGGTACGCAGTATTTT,CASSPSGGAGTQYF
TRBV4-1,TRBD2,TRBJ2-3,-,TGCGCCAGCAGCCTGCAAAATAGCGGGGCTAGCACAGATACGCAGTATTTT,CASSLQNSGASTDTQYF
TRBV27,TRBD2,TRBJ2-3,-,TGTGCCAGCAGTTCTCGACTAGCGGGGGTCCCTAGCACAGATACGCAGTATTTT,CASSSRLAGVPSTDTQYF
TRBV6-5,-,TRBJ1-4,-,TGTGCCAGCAGTTACTTATCGCAGGGAGGGGAAAAACTGTTTTTT,CASSYLSQGGEKLFF
TRBV3-1/TRBV3-2,-,TRBJ1-4,-,TGTGCCAGCAGCCAAATGGCAGGGGCTAATGAAAAACTGTTTTTT,CASSQMAGANEKLFF
TRBV4-2,-,TRBJ1-1,-,TGTGCCAGCAGCCAGGGATCAGGGGCGAGTTGGGCTTTCTTT,CASSQGSGASWAFF
TRBV4-2,TRBD1,TRBJ1-1,-,TGTGCCAGCAGCCGGGGAGGACAGGGGAACACTGAAGCTTTCTTT,CASSRGGQGNTEAFF
TRBV7-9,-,TRBJ2-3,-,TGTGCCAGCAGCTTACTCCAATGGGGGGGGCCTAGCACAGATACGCAGTATTTT,CASSLLQWGGPSTDTQYF
TRBV9,TRBD1,TRBJ2-7,-,TGTGCCAGCAGCGTCGCGACAGGGGAGGCTTACGAGCAGTACTTC,CASSVATGEAYEQYF
TRBV29-1,-,TRBJ1-5,once,TGCAGCGTAGTAGACGAGCGGAATAGCAATCAGCCCCAGCATTTT,CSVVDERNSNQPQHF
TRBV28,-,TRBJ1-3,once,TGTGCCAGCAGTTTAATTGGTTCGGCAGGGTTATCAAACACCATATATTTT,CASSLIGSAGLSNTIYF
TRBV11-3,-,TRBJ1-1,-,TGTGCCAGCAGCTTACGAGGGACTGAAGCTTTCTTT,CASSLRGTEAFF
TRBV30,TRBD1,TRBJ1-1,-,TGTGCCTGGACGACCGGGACAGGGGCCCCTGAAGCTTTCTTT,CAWTTGTGAPEAFF
TRBV9,-,TRBJ1-2,once,TGTGCCAGCAGCGTAGGAGAGTATGGCTACACCTTC,CASSVGEYGYTF
TRBV7-9,-,TRBJ2-7,-,TGTGCCAGCAGTCCCCGGGGTGCCTCCTACGAGCAGTACTTC,CASSPRGASYEQYF
TRBV19,-,TRBJ1-1,-,TGTGCCAGTAGTATTCGAGGGAACACTGAAGCTTTCTTT,CASSIRGNTEAFF
TRBV30,-,TRBJ1-1,-,TGTGCCGGAAGAGGCGGACTTGAAGCTTTCTTT,CAGRGGLEAFF
TRBV10-3,-,TRBJ2-1,-,TGTGCCATCAGTGAAGGCGGGGAGCCCTACAATGAGCAGTTCTTC,CAISEGGEPYNEQFF